This T cell receptor (beta chain) was identified in a study of blood T cells in healthy people across ages. V was cut by 8 bases and J by 11 bases, with 18 bases left in between. Germline values: CDR1 SNHLY, CDR2 FYNNEI. CDR3 size: 12 residues. Then a second PCR, running about 6 to 12 cycles, was carried out with a sample-barcoded 5' primer and a J-beta primer mix. Tagging of each cDNA molecule was performed by a template-switch adaptor with 12 random nucleotides. TCRdb itself ran the 5' RACE reads through MiXCR, one entry per CDR3 protein. The sample has under 2 million distinct CDR3 sequences; roughly 32% are singletons. Study findings and constraints: Age brought a roughly linear fall in TCR beta diversity measured per million T cells.

Total RNA was extracted at no less than 6 micrograms per sample. Concerning this clonotype itself: Its antigen is undetermined.

The chain combines TRBV2 with TRBJ2-5; tentative D call: TRBD2 (6 bases). Sequences were obtained from blood. The TCR originated in a woman under 40 in good health. CDR3 region: CASVGLSSEQYF. The CDR3 region has the DNA TGTGCCAGCGTGGGACTGTCGAGTGAGCAGTACTTC.